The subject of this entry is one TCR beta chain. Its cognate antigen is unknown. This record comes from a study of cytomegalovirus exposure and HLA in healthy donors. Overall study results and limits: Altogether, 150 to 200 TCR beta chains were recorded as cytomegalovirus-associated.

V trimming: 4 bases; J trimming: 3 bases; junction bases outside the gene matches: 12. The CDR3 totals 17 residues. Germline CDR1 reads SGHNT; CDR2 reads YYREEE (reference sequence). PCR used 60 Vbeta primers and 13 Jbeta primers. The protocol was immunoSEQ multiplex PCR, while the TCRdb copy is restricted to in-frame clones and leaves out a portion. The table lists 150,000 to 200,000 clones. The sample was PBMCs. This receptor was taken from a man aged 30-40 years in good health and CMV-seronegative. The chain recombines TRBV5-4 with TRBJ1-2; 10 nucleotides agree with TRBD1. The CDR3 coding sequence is TGTGCCAGCAGCGGAGGGACAGGGGTACGGGGGGACTATGGCTACACCTTC. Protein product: CASSGGTGVRGDYGYTF. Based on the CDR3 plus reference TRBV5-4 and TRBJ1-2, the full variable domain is ETGVTQSPTHLIKTRGQQVTLRCSSQSGHNTVSWYQQALGQGPQFIFQYYREEENGRGNFPPRFSGLQFPNYSSELNVNALELDDSALYLCASSGGTGVRGDYGYTFGSGTRLTVV.